This record looks at one T cell receptor (beta chain) sequence and its context. What this receptor recognizes is not known. It has no much larger one-base neighbor in the sample; base qualities were not kept. This record belongs to a study of neurological immune-mediated disorders (dated by TCRdb to about 2019). Background for the entire study: Among the roughly 34 multiple sclerosis patients, relapsing-remitting MS was present in roughly 30 and secondary progressive MS was present in 3. Using UMI-based sequencing, the study compared peripheral blood TCR-beta repertoires from patients with HTLV-I-associated myelopathy (HAM/TSP), patients with multiple sclerosis, and healthy controls. Alongside PBMC samples, the set of approximately 100 TCR-beta libraries contained longitudinal samples, technical triplicates, and paired CD4+ and CD8+ T-cell subsets that had been sorted. The cohort included about 70 subjects: some 15 with HAM/TSP, approximately 35 with multiple sclerosis, and around 20 healthy controls. Broad study findings and their caveats: The MS cluster showed no association with clinical or MRI features, and the authors stated that larger cohorts are needed. Repertoires from 18 of 34 MS patients were grouped by phylogenetic analysis into a cluster of related CDR3 sequences, suggesting a possible repertoire-level signature. The highest TCR clonal expansion was observed in HAM/TSP patients, whereas the lowest was observed in MS patients, even when compared with healthy controls. Expanded clones from different subjects shared no identical CDR3 amino acid sequences, which suggests that TCR-beta repertoires were private in all groups.

cDNA synthesis used template-switch 5'RACE with a primer carrying a 10-nucleotide random unique molecular identifier tagging each TCR transcript. Every sequencing run yielded over 160 million TCR-beta sequences covering 15-18 subjects. The RNeasy kit was used for extraction of total RNA. The KAPA Real-time Library Amplification kit was used to amplify TCR-beta VDJ regions with primers targeting the TCR constant region and the 5'RACE anchor. A first PCR added sample indexes and Illumina adaptors, after which a second PCR increased the library yield. After purification with Ampure beads, the TCR product of roughly 650 bp was size-selected on a 2% E-gel SizeSelection system. Before pooling, libraries had their quality checked on a Bioanalyzer, their concentration measured with Qubit, and their quantity determined with the Kapa Library Quantification kit. Paired-end 2 x 150 bp sequencing of the libraries was performed on an Illumina HiSeq 2500. To increase sequence diversity, roughly 23-30% phiX was spiked into each library pool. From the authors' description of their analysis: The quality-filtered reads were processed with the UMI-based MiGEC pipeline, whose error correction step removed more than 80% of the raw TCR sequences. IMGT germline references were used for aligning VDJ genes, and each clonotype was defined as a unique CDR3 amino acid sequence together with its V-J genes. Clonal expansion, Shannon diversity, and CDR3 relatedness (CalcPairwiseDistances, ClusterSamples) were evaluated with VDJtools, and phylogenetic trees were built with CLCbio workbench. Using coefficient-of-variation modelling across technical triplicates, the study counted a clone as expanded if it had at least 8 unique UMIs. TCRdb took the public reads, trimmed them with fastp at Q25, ran MiXCR for clone calling and kept in-frame beta chains. Each entry is one CDR3 protein sequence, shown with its most common DNA and genes. The authors' filters were not applied to this entry. The table for this sample lists about 46,000 distinct CDR3 sequences; about 1.8% of them were counted only once. Roughly 2.1% of the sample is held by the ten biggest clonotypes.

Via the germline V gene (reference sequence), CDR1 is SEHNR and CDR2 FQNEAQ. V lost 7 bases and J lost 2 bases, and the count of bases not matched to a germline gene is 6. The CDR3 runs 16 amino acids, cysteine and phenylalanine included. Kept here is only the CDR3 DNA, which spans 48 bases and is read in frame from base 1. Unsorted PBMC libraries were generated from 2 million PBMCs stored in RNAlater at -80 °C until RNA extraction. Multiple sclerosis patients were enrolled in a US clinical protocol under which disease progression was evaluated by magnetic resonance imaging. Peripheral blood was subjected to Ficoll-Hypaque density gradient centrifugation to isolate PBMCs, which were then cryopreserved in liquid nitrogen.

The chain is made from TRBV7-9 and TRBJ2-2; TRBD1 fits 11 bases in the junction. This receptor was obtained from a woman aged 40 to 55 with multiple sclerosis. The sequenced sample was PBMCs. The CDR3 corresponds to CASTLDRGLNTGELFF. The DNA sequence follows: TGTGCCAGCACCTTGGACAGGGGGCTTAACACCGGGGAGCTGTTTTTT.